Shown below are 17 T cell receptor beta chains from a single sample sequenced in a study of OX40 agonist ivuxolimab in advanced cancers. Assay used: immunoSEQ multiplex PCR; TCRdb lists only in-frame clones, some missing. This table has fewer than 60,000 clones, more than 80% appearing once. The sample was CD4+ or CD8+ T cells sorted from blood, taken in a trial of the OX40 agonist ivuxolimab. These receptors were collected from an adult with an advanced solid tumor such as melanoma, head and neck, liver or kidney cancer.

With respect to this clone: A junction boundary mismatches the germline segment, possibly from a read error. The chain links TRBV6-6 to TRBJ2-5; D tentatively fits TRBD1 or TRBD2 (6 bases each). CDR1 and CDR2 (germline): MNHNY, SVGAGI (reference sequence). The CDR3 length is 12 residues. The CDR3, as DNA: TGTGCCGGCAGTGGGGGGCCAGAGACCCAGTACTTC. It encodes CAGSGGPETQYF.

The chain joins TRBV7-7 to TRBJ1-4; no definite D call. Germline CDR1 and CDR2: SSHAT and FNYEAQ (reference sequence). V was shortened by 5 bases and J by 3 bases, with 13 bases between the two germline ends. The CDR3 runs 15 residues. Here the CDR3 reads CASSVRSGPNEKLFF. The CDR3 DNA reads as TGTGCCAGCAGCGTAAGGTCTGGGCCTAATGAAAAACTGTTTTTT.

This chain joins TRBV18 and TRBJ1-1, with a weak D call TRBD1 (5 bases). Germline CDR1 is KGHSH and CDR2 is LQKENI. The CDR3 is made up of 13 amino acids. The ends were cut back, 8 bases at V and 5 bases at J, with 15 bases in the middle. This chain's CDR3 is CASQGSGGTEAFF. The CDR3 nucleotides read TGTGCCAGCCAAGGATCGGGGGGAACTGAAGCTTTCTTT.

The CDR3 spells CASSLPGTGSYNEQFF. The CDR3, as DNA: TGTGCCAGTAGTTTGCCAGGGACAGGGTCTTACAATGAGCAGTTCTTC. This chain joins TRBV19 and TRBJ2-1, with 9 bases aligning to TRBD1. Germline CDR1 LNHDA, CDR2 SQIVND (reference sequence). The CDR3 has 16 amino acids. After removal of 5 bases from V and 4 bases from J, the junction contained 9 bases not matched to a gene.

This clone was seen a single time. J is TRBJ2-3 and V is TRBV19, with D hard to call. V was cut by 2 bases and J by 1 base, with 10 bases left in between. Germline values: CDR1 LNHDA, CDR2 SQIVND (reference sequence). CDR3 length: 15 amino acids. CDR3 residues: CASSIQAGRTDTQYF. The CDR3 bases are TGTGCCAGTAGTATACAAGCAGGACGCACAGATACGCAGTATTTT. Variable domain in full (rest from reference TRBV19 and TRBJ2-3): DGGITQSPKYLFRKEGQNVTLSCEQNLNHDAMYWYRQDPGQGLRLIYYSQIVNDFQKGDIAEGYSVSREKKESFPLTVTSAQKNPTAFYLCASSIQAGRTDTQYFGPGTRLTVL.

This chain links TRBV2 with TRBJ2-3; D is ambiguous. The CDR3 loop spans 14 amino acids. V was cut by 8 bases and J by 3 bases, with 15 bases left in between. Per the germline V gene, CDR1 is SNHLY and CDR2 is FYNNEI. Written as DNA, the CDR3 is TGTGCCAGCTCCCGGGCAGTGGCGACAGATACGCAGTATTTT. It specifies CASSRAVATDTQYF.

A single count supports this clone. This sequence joins TRBV11-2 and TRBJ2-5, with TRBD2 identical over 9 bases. There are 15 residues in the CDR3. The germline gives CDR1 SGHAT, CDR2 FQNNGV. The V segment lost 3 bases and the J segment 7 bases; nucleotides outside the gene matches: 9. The CDR3 sequence: CASSLSGGPDGTQYF. The CDR3 region has the DNA TGTGCCAGCAGCTTGAGCGGGGGGCCCGATGGGACCCAGTACTTC.

The chain links TRBV5-1 to TRBJ1-1; no clear D. The V end was cut by 0 bases, the J end by 4 bases, with 13 bases between. The CDR3 has 15 residues. CDR1 and CDR2 (germline): SGHRS, YFSETQ. CDR3 in amino acids: CASSLEPRLGTEAFF. The CDR3 bases are TGCGCCAGCAGCTTGGAACCCAGGCTGGGCACTGAAGCTTTCTTT.

V usage is TRBV19 and J usage is TRBJ1-5, with D unresolved. Germline V gene sequence: CDR1 LNHDA, CDR2 SQIVND (reference sequence). Between the trimmed V and J ends, which lost 5 bases and 0 bases, there was a span of 8 bases. The length of the CDR3 is 14 residues. CDR3 loop: CASSVGFSNQPQHF. DNA for the CDR3: TGTGCCAGTAGTGTGGGGTTTAGCAATCAGCCCCAGCATTTT.

The table lists this clone with a count of one. The V gene is TRBV5-8, the J gene TRBJ1-5, with D tentatively TRBD1 (6 bases). CDR3 length: 14 residues. Trimming left V 5 bases short and J 3 bases short, with 12 bases between. The germline V gene encodes CDR1 SGHTS and CDR2 YDEGEE. CDR3 DNA sequence: TGTGCCAGCAGACAGGGCCCTAACAATCAGCCCCAGCATTTT. It specifies CASRQGPNNQPQHF.

V is TRBV7-2 and J is TRBJ1-4; D is uncertain. Germline V gives CDR1 SGHTA, CDR2 FQGNSA. Trimming removed 5 bases from V and 6 bases from J, with 10 bases in between. The CDR3 covers 13 residues. The CDR3 region has the DNA TGTGCCAGCAGCCAAGAAGGGTATGAAAAACTGTTTTTT. It is translated as CASSQEGYEKLFF. Full variable domain (missing parts from reference TRBV7-2 and TRBJ1-4): GAGVSQSPSNKVTEKGKDVELRCDPISGHTALYWYRQSLGQGLEFLIYFQGNSAPDKSGLPSDRFSAERTGGSVSTLTIQRTQQEDSAVYLCASSQEGYEKLFFGSGTQLSVL.

The chain has TRBV5-4 and TRBJ1-2; perhaps TRBD1 as D (6 bases). There are 14 residues in the CDR3. Germline V lookup: CDR1 SGHNT, CDR2 YYREEE (reference sequence). The V end was cut by 4 bases, the J end by 7 bases, with 17 bases between. CDR3 nucleotides: TGTGCCAGCAGCCGACTAAGGGACACCGCTGGCTACACCTTC. Translated: CASSRLRDTAGYTF.

The V gene is TRBV6-6, the J gene TRBJ2-1, with D perhaps TRBD2 (7 bases). Per the germline V gene, CDR1 is MNHNY and CDR2 is SVGAGI (reference sequence). Trimming removed 6 bases at V and 0 bases at J, with 12 bases between. This CDR3 comprises 15 residues. The CDR3 sequence is CASRPGGPSYNEQFF. CDR3 in DNA: TGTGCCAGCAGACCCGGGGGGCCCTCCTACAATGAGCAGTTCTTC.

This clone was observed a handful of times. This chain uses TRBV19 with TRBJ1-1; D may be TRBD1 (5 bases). The CDR3 sequence is 12 residues long. The germline V gene has CDR1 LNHDA and CDR2 SQIVND (reference sequence). Trimming took off 6 bases at V and 6 bases at J, with 11 bases between the two ends. The CDR3 here is CASRSAGSEAFF. The CDR3 DNA reads as TGTGCCAGTAGATCTGCAGGGTCTGAAGCTTTCTTT.

The chain carries TRBV5-5 and TRBJ1-2, with 9 bases fitting TRBD1. CDR3 size: 15 residues. V lost 7 bases, J lost 0 bases, and 7 bases stayed unmatched. Germline assignment: CDR1 SGHKS and CDR2 YYEKEE (reference sequence). CDR3 region: CASGTGSRANYGYTF. The CDR3 region has the DNA TGTGCCAGCGGGACAGGGAGTCGGGCTAACTATGGCTACACCTTC. Full variable domain (rest looked up from reference TRBV5-5 and TRBJ1-2): DAGVTQSPTHLIKTRGQQVTLRCSPISGHKSVSWYQQVLGQGPQFIFQYYEKEERGRGNFPDRFSARQFPNYSSELNVNALLLGDSALYLCASGTGSRANYGYTFGSGTRLTVV.

The gene calls are TRBV5-1 and TRBJ2-2, with 8 nucleotides matching TRBD2. Germline CDR1 is SGHRS and CDR2 is YFSETQ. Trimming at V came to 0 bases and at J to 4 bases, leaving 5 bases not matched to a gene. The CDR3 contains 16 residues. The CDR3: CASSLAGLVTTGELFF. In DNA form, the CDR3 reads TGCGCCAGCAGCTTGGCGGGACTAGTTACCACCGGGGAGCTGTTTTTT.

The rearrangement joins TRBV5-6 to TRBJ1-5; maybe TRBD1 (5 bases). Per the germline V gene, CDR1 is SGHDT and CDR2 is YYEEEE. Deletions cut 3 bases from V and 3 bases from J, with 19 bases between. The CDR3 length is 17 residues. The CDR3, as DNA: TGTGCCAGCAGCTCTATGTTCGGGGGAGACAACAATCAGCCCCAGCATTTT. Translated, it gives CASSSMFGGDNNQPQHF.